This TCR beta chain appears in the sequencing data of a study of T cell responses to AZD1222 COVID-19 vaccine. General study findings and limits: A mostly white British donor set with more females was recruited, and clonal diversity was possibly underestimated. The number of AZD1222 recipients seropositive at baseline was only five or six.

This clone came up once. Antigen specificity is unknown. Here immunoSEQ multiplex PCR was the method, and the copy in TCRdb shows in-frame clones only, minus some. The table lists about 140,000 clones, approximately 88% of them singletons, with around 5% in the top ten. Germline V gene data show CDR1 as SQVTM and CDR2 as ANQGSEA. J gave up 4 bases and V 6 bases, and 5 bases lay outside the gene matches. The CDR3 totals 13 residues. The sample consisted of peripheral blood, taken 28 days after the second dose of the MenACWY control vaccine. The chain joins TRBV29-1 to TRBJ1-3, with 8 bases aligning to TRBD1. This TCR was sampled from an adult who received the MenACWY meningococcal vaccine as a control. The CDR3 here is CSVARGPGNTIYF. In DNA form, the CDR3 reads TGCAGCGTCGCCAGGGGGCCGGGAAACACCATATATTTT.